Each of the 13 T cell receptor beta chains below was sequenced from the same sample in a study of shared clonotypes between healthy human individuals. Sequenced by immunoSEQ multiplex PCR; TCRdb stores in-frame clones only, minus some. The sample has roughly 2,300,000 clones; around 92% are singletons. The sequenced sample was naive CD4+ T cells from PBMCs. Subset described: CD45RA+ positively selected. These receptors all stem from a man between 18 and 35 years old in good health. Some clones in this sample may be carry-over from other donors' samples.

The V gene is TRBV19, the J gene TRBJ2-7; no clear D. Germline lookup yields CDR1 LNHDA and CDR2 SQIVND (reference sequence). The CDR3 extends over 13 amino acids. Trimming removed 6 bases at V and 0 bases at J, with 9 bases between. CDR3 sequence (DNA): TGTGCCAGTAGGGACGACCCCTCCTACGAGCAGTACTTC. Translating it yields CASRDDPSYEQYF.

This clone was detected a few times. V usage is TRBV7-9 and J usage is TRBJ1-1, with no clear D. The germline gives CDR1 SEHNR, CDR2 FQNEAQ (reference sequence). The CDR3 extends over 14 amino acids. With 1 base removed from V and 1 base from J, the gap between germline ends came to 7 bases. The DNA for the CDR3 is TGTGCCAGCAGCTTAGTCAAACCGAACACTGAAGCTTTCTTT. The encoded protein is CASSLVKPNTEAFF.

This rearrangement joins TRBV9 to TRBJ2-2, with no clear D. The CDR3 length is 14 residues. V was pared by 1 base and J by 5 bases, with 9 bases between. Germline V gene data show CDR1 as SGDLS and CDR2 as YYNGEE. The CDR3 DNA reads TGTGCCAGCAGCGTATGGCCAAGGACCGGGGAGCTGTTTTTT. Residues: CASSVWPRTGELFF.

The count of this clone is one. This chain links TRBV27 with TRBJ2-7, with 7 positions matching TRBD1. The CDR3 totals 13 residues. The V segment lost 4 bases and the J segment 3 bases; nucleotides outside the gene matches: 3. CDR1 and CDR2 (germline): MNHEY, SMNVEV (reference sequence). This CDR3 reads CASSSHRGYEQYF. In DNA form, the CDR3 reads TGTGCCAGCAGTTCCCACAGGGGCTACGAGCAGTACTTC.

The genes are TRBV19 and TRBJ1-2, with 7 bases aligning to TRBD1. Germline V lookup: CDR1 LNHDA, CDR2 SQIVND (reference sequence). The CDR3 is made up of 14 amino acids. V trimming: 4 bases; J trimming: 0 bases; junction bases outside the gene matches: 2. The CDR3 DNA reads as TGTGCCAGTAGTACCGGGACAGCTAACTATGGCTACACCTTC. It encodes CASSTGTANYGYTF.

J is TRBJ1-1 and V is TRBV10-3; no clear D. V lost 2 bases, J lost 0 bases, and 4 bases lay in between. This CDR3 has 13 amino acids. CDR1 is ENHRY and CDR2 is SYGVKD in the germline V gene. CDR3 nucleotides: TGTGCCATCAGTGAGACTATGAACACTGAAGCTTTCTTT. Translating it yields CAISETMNTEAFF.

CDR3 amino acids: CATSIEVGANYGYTF. CDR3 nucleotides: TGTGCCACCAGCATCGAGGTAGGGGCTAACTATGGCTACACCTTC. This rearrangement joins TRBV15 to TRBJ1-2; D might be TRBD1 (5 bases). From germline, CDR1 is LNHNV and CDR2 YYDKDF (reference sequence). The V end was cut by 4 bases, the J end by 0 bases, with 12 bases between. The CDR3 contains 15 residues.

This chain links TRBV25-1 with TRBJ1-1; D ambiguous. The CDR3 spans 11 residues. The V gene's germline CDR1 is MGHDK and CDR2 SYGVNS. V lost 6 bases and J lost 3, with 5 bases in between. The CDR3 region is CASREDTEAFF. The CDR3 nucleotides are TGTGCCAGCAGAGAGGACACTGAAGCTTTCTTT.

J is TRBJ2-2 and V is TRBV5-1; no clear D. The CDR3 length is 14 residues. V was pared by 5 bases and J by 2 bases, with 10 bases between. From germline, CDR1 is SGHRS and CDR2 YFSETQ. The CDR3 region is CASSETVNTGELFF. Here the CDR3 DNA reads TGCGCCAGCAGTGAGACGGTTAACACCGGGGAGCTGTTTTTT.

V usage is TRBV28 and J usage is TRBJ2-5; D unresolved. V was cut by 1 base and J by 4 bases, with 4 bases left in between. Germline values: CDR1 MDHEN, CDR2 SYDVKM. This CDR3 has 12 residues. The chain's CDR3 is CASSLLVETQYF. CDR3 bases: TGTGCCAGCAGTTTATTGGTAGAGACCCAGTACTTC.

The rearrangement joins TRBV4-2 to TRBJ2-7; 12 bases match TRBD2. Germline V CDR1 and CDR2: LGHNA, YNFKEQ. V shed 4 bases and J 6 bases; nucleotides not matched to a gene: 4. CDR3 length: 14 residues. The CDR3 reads CASSPKGLAGEQYF. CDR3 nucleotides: TGTGCCAGCAGCCCCAAGGGACTAGCGGGCGAGCAGTACTTC.

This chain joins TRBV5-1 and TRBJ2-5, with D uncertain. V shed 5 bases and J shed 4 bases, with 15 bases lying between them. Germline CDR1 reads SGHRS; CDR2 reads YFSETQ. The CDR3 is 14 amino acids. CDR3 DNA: TGCGCCAGCAGGCCCGCGTCTGAGATAGAGACCCAGTACTTC. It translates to CASRPASEIETQYF.

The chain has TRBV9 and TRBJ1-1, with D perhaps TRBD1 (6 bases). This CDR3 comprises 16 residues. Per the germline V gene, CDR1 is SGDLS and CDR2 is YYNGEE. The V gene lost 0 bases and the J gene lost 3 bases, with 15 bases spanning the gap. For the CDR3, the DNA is TGTGCCAGCAGCGTAGTGCCGGGGGGCGCGTACACTGAAGCTTTCTTT. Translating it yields CASSVVPGGAYTEAFF.